This T cell receptor beta chain was observed in a study of T cell responses to AZD1222 COVID-19 vaccine. The CDR3 spans 14 residues. Unmatched junction bases numbered 10, after V lost 4 bases and J lost 8 bases. CDR1 is SGHRS, CDR2 YFSETQ, per germline. Sequencing was performed with immunoSEQ multiplex PCR; in TCRdb, only in-frame clones are kept and a portion is missing. The data contain about 150,000 clones, roughly 90% of them singletons. Sequencing was performed on peripheral blood, taken on day 0 of MenACWY control vaccination. The clonotype comes from an adult in good health. The chain recombines TRBV5-1 with TRBJ1-2; 8 nucleotides agree with TRBD1. The CDR3 reads CASSNTTGGRGYTF. The CDR3 coding sequence is TGCGCCAGCAGCAATACAACAGGGGGGCGCGGCTACACCTTC.